These 14 T cell receptor beta chains came from one sample sequenced in a study of identical twins. MiXCR, run by TCRdb on the 5' RACE reads, gives a single entry per CDR3 protein. The profile covers fewer than 500,000 distinct CDR3 sequences, with 20% to 25% appearing a single time and around 3% taken by the ten largest. This sample also belongs to another study, concerning T cells expressing NK-cell markers.

The specimen sequenced was CD4+ T cells sorted from blood. These receptor sequences come from a woman aged 18-29 years in good health.

This clonotype was counted between two and nine times. The V and J genes are TRBV3-1 and TRBJ1-1, with no clear D. This CDR3 is 15 amino acids long. Germline values: CDR1 LGHDT, CDR2 YNNKEL (reference sequence). V lost 7 bases, J lost 0 bases, and 15 bases lay in between. The chain's CDR3 is CASIQTGRLNTEAFF. The CDR3 nucleotides read TGTGCCAGCATTCAAACGGGCCGCCTGAACACTGAAGCTTTCTTT.

This clonotype was picked up a small number of times. The chain joins TRBV20-1 to TRBJ1-5; no reliable D call. This CDR3 has 15 amino acids. Trimming stripped 5 bases from V and 5 bases from J, with 19 bases between. CDR1 is DFQATT, CDR2 SNEGSKA, per germline (reference sequence). The CDR3 DNA is TGCAGTGCTCGGACCTCTGGAAGCTACGATCAGCCCCAGCATTTT. Translating it yields CSARTSGSYDQPQHF.

V gene TRBV12-5 combines with J gene TRBJ2-3; 7 bases agree with TRBD2. V dropped 4 bases and J dropped 4; count of bases not matched to a gene: 8. This CDR3 has 15 residues. Germline V gives CDR1 LGHNT, CDR2 FRNRAP. The CDR3: CASGSGGRLADTQYF. The CDR3 coding sequence is TGTGCTAGTGGTTCGGGCGGGAGACTTGCAGATACGCAGTATTTT.

This chain connects TRBV7-9 to TRBJ2-7; D could derive from TRBD1 or TRBD2 (6 bases each). Germline assignment: CDR1 SEHNR and CDR2 FQNEAQ (reference sequence). Trimming removed 10 bases at V and 7 bases at J, with 17 bases between. CDR3 length: 12 amino acids. The CDR3 protein is CAILMGGMEQYF. CDR3 DNA: TGTGCCATTTTGATGGGGGGCATGGAGCAGTACTTC.

This clonotype was seen a handful of times. The V and J genes are TRBV12-3 or TRBV12-4 and TRBJ1-2; TRBD1 might be the D (5 bases). This CDR3 is built from 14 residues. V lost 4 bases, J lost 4 bases, and 13 bases lay in between. The CDR3: CASSSQGPGYGYTF. In DNA form, the CDR3 reads TGTGCCAGCAGTTCCCAGGGCCCGGGCTATGGCTACACCTTC.

The chain uses TRBV6-1 and TRBJ2-5, with no clear D. CDR1 is MNHNS and CDR2 is SASEGT in the germline V gene. Between the trimmed V and J ends, which lost 5 bases and 0 bases, there was a span of 13 bases. The CDR3 is made up of 15 amino acids. CDR3 nucleotides: TGTGCCAGCAGTAAGATTAGCAAGTACCAAGAGACCCAGTACTTC. As protein: CASSKISKYQETQYF.

The gene calls are TRBV20-1 and TRBJ2-1; D is perhaps TRBD2 (6 bases). CDR3 length: 13 residues. Germline CDR1 DFQATT, CDR2 SNEGSKA (reference sequence). The CDR3 DNA sequence: TGCAGATTGCCTCGAGAGGGAGGCAATGAGCAGTTCTTC. Protein sequence: CRLPREGGNEQFF.

This clonotype was seen more than once but under ten times. The chain carries TRBV5-1 and TRBJ2-4, with a possible D match to TRBD1 (6 bases). The length of the CDR3 is 13 residues. The V and J ends lost 4 bases and 5 bases respectively, with 10 bases between them. Per germline, CDR1 SGHRS and CDR2 YFSETQ. The CDR3 sequence is CASSAGDENIQYF. The CDR3 nucleotides are TGCGCCAGCAGCGCAGGGGACGAAAACATTCAGTACTTC.

The V and J genes are TRBV27 and TRBJ2-3; a weak D match, TRBD2 (5 bases). Germline V lookup: CDR1 MNHEY, CDR2 SMNVEV (reference sequence). Deletions cut 0 bases from V and 2 bases from J, with 9 bases between. This CDR3 is built from 15 residues. The CDR3 DNA reads TGTGCCAGCAGTTTATCCCGGCGGGTCACAGATACGCAGTATTTT. As protein: CASSLSRRVTDTQYF.

The chain is built from TRBV11-3 and TRBJ2-1; TRBD1 or TRBD2 may be the D gene (5 bases each). CDR1 SGHNT and CDR2 YENEEA come from the germline V gene. V was pared by 1 base and J by 9 bases, with 19 bases between. This CDR3 is 16 amino acids long. CDR3 bases: TGTGCCAGCAGCTTAGCGTCCGGGGCTAGCAACGGTGAGCAGTTCTTC. Encoded protein: CASSLASGASNGEQFF.

There are many counts of this clonotype. The V call is TRBV12-3 or TRBV12-4, the J call TRBJ2-7; a weak D match, TRBD2 (5 bases). V was shortened by 5 bases and J by 2 bases, with 13 bases between the two germline ends. CDR3 length: 14 residues. CDR3 DNA: TGTGCCAGCAGTCGACTAACTGCTACCTACGAGCAGTACTTC. Amino acid sequence: CASSRLTATYEQYF.

This clonotype was seen a handful of times. V is TRBV6-4 and J is TRBJ2-2; 9 bases match TRBD2. The CDR3 totals 16 residues. CDR1 and CDR2 from the germline V gene are MRHNA and SNTAGT. V lost 1 base to trimming and J lost 1 base; unmatched junction nucleotides: 1. The CDR3 DNA reads as TGTGCCAGCAGTGACTGGCGGGAGGGGAACACCGGGGAGCTGTTTTTT. Encoded protein: CASSDWREGNTGELFF.

This clonotype was seen more than once but under ten times. The CDR3 DNA sequence: TGTGCCACTCACCCCAACAGGGACACTGAAGCTTTCTTT. Protein product: CATHPNRDTEAFF. The chain uses TRBV2 and TRBJ1-1, with D possibly being TRBD1 (6 bases). Germline V CDR1 and CDR2: SNHLY, FYNNEI. The ends were cut back, 10 bases at V and 3 bases at J, with 15 bases in the middle. The CDR3 runs to 13 residues.

The chain links TRBV19 to TRBJ1-5; a possible D gene is TRBD1 (6 bases). The germline CDR1 and CDR2 sequences are LNHDA and SQIVND (reference sequence). CDR3 size: 14 residues. V lost 5 bases to trimming and J lost 6 bases, with 14 bases between them. The CDR3 here is CASSFGQSGQPQHF. The CDR3 region has the DNA TGTGCCAGTAGTTTCGGACAGTCCGGTCAGCCCCAGCATTTT.